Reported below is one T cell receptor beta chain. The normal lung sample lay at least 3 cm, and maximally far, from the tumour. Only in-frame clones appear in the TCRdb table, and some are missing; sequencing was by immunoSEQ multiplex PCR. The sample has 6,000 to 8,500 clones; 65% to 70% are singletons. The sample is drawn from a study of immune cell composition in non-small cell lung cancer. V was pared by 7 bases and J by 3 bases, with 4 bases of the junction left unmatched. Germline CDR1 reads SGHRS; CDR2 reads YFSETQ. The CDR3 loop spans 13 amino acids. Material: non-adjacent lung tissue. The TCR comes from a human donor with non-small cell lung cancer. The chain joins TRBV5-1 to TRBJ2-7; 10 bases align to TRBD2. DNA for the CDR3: TGCGCCAGCCAACTAGCGGGGAACTACGAGCAGTACTTC. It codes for CASQLAGNYEQYF. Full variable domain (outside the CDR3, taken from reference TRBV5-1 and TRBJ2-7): KAGVTQTPRYLIKTRGQQVTLSCSPISGHRSVSWYQQTPGQGLQFLFEYFSETQRNKGNFPGRFSGRQFSNSRSEMNVSTLELGDSALYLCASQLAGNYEQYFGPGTRLTVT.